Listed here are 2 T cell receptor beta chains from one sample, sequenced in a study of blood T cell repertoires in COVID-19. TCRdb keeps only in-frame clones here, not all; method: immunoSEQ multiplex PCR. The data show about 670,000 clones, with 75% to 90% seen just once and 0.2% to 0.3% held by the top ten. The specimen was peripheral blood. The receptors derive from a woman aged 18-29 years with acute or convalescent COVID-19.

The chain combines TRBV6-6 with TRBJ1-2; D gene uncertain. Per the germline V gene, CDR1 is MNHNY and CDR2 is SVGAGI (reference sequence). This CDR3 contains 13 residues. The V end lost 10 bases, the J end lost 1 base, and 13 bases lay between the germline ends. Here the CDR3 reads CAIEHYDNYGYTF. The DNA for the CDR3 is TGTGCCATCGAGCACTATGATAACTATGGCTACACCTTC.

This clone was seen a single time. The chain is built from TRBV6-2 or TRBV6-3 and TRBJ2-1; D may be TRBD2 (5 bases). This CDR3 comprises 13 residues. Between the trimmed V and J ends, which lost 7 bases and 10 bases, there was a span of 17 bases. Germline assignment: CDR1 MNHEY and CDR2 SVGEGT. The CDR3 is CASTPDARAEQFF. Written as DNA, the CDR3 is TGTGCCAGCACCCCCGACGCGCGGGCCGAGCAGTTCTTC.